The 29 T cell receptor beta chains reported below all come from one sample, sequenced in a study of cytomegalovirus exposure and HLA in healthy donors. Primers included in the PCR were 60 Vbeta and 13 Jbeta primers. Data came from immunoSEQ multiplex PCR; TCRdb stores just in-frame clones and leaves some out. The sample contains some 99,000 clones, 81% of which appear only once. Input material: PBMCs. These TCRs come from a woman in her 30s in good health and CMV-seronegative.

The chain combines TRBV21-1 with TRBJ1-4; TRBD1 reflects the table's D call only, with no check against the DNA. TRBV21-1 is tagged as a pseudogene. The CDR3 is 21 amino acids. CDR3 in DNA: TGTGCCAGCAGCCTCCGCGGAAGGGACAGGGGGCCCCCCGAGGAGAAGAAAAAACTGTTTTTT. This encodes CASSLRGRDRGPPEEKKKLFF.

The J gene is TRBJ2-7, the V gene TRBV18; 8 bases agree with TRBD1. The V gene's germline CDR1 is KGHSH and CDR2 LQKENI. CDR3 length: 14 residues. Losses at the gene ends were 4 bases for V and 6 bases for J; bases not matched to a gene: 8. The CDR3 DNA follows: TGTGCCAGCTCACTAGGACAGGGAAGGTTCGAGCAGTACTTC. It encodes CASSLGQGRFEQYF.

For the CDR3, the DNA is TGTGCCAGCAGCTTAGCTCGGGTGAACACTGAAGCTTTCTTT. Protein: CASSLARVNTEAFF. V usage is TRBV7-8 and J usage is TRBJ1-1; D gene ambiguous. V was pared by 0 bases and J by 0 bases, with 5 bases between. CDR1 is SGHVS and CDR2 is FQNEAQ in the germline V gene. The CDR3 totals 14 residues.

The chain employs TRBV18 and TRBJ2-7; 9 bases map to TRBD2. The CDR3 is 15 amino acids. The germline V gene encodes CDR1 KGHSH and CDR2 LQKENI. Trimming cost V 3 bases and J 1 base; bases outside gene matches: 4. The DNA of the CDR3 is TGTGCCAGCTCACCCCTAGCGGGATCATCCTACGAGCAGTACTTC. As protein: CASSPLAGSSYEQYF.

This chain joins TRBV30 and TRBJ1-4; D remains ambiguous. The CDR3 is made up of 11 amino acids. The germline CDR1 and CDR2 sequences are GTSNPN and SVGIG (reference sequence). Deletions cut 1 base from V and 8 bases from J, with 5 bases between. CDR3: CAWSAAEKLFF. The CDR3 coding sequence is TGTGCCTGGAGTGCCGCGGAAAAACTGTTTTTT.

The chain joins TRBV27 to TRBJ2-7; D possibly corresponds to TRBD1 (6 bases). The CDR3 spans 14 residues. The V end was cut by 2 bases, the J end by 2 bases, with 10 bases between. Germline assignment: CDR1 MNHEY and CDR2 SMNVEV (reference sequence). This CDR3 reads CASSLARGPYEQYF. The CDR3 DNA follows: TGTGCCAGCAGTTTAGCCAGGGGTCCCTACGAGCAGTACTTC.

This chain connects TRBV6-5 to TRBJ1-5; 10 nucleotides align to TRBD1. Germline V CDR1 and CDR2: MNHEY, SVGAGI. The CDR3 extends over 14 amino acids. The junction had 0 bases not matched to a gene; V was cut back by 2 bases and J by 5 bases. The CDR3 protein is CASSYGTGDQPQHF. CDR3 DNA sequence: TGTGCCAGCAGTTACGGGACAGGGGATCAGCCCCAGCATTTT.

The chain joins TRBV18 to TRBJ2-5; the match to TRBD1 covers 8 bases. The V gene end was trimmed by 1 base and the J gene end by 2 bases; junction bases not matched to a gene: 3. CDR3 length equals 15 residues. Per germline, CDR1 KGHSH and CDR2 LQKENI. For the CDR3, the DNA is TGTGCCAGCTCACCACGGACAGGGCCTCAAGAGACCCAGTACTTC. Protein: CASSPRTGPQETQYF.

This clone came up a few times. CDR3 sequence (DNA): TGTGCCAGCAAAAAACCGACTAGCGGGCCGGAGACCCAGTACTTC. Protein product: CASKKPTSGPETQYF. The chain has TRBV27 and TRBJ2-5, with TRBD2 matching over 10 bases. V trimming: 7 bases; J trimming: 5 bases; junction bases outside the gene matches: 10. CDR1 is MNHEY, CDR2 SMNVEV, per germline (reference sequence). CDR3 length: 15 amino acids.

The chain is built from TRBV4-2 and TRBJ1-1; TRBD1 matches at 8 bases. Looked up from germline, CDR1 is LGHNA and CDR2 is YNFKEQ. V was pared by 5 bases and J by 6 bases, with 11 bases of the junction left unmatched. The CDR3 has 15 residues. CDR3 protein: CASSSTTQGASEAFF. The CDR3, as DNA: TGTGCCAGCAGCTCAACGACCCAGGGGGCTTCTGAAGCTTTCTTT.

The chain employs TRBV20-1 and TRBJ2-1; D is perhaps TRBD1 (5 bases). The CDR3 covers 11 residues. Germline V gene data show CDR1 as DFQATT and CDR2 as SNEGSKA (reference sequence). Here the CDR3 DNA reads TGCTGTGGGGCTGCCTACAATGAGCAGTTCTTC. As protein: CCGAAYNEQFF.

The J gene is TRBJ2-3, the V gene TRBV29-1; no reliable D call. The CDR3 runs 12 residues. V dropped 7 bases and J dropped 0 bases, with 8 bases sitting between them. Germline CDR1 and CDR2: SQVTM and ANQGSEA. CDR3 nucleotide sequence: TGCAGCGCAAGTACTAGCACAGATACGCAGTATTTT. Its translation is CSASTSTDTQYF.

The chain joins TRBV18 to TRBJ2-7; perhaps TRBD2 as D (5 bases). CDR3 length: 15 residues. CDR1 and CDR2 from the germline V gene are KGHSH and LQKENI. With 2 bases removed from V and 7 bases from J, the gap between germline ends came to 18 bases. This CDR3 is CASSPYSTGSGEQYF. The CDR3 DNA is TGTGCCAGCTCACCATATTCCACGGGAAGCGGTGAGCAGTACTTC.

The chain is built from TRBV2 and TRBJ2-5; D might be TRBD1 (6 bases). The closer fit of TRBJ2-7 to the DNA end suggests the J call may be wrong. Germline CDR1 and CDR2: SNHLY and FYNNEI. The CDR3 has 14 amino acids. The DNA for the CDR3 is TGTGCCAGCAGGCTGGCAGGGGTTGGCTACGAGCAGTACTTC. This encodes CASRLAGVGYEQYF.

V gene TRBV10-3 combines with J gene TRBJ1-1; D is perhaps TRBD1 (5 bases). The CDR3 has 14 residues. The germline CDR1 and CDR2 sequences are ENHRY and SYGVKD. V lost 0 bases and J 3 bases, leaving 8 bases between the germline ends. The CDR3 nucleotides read TGTGCCATCAGTGAGTCGGAGGGGTACACTGAAGCTTTCTTT. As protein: CAISESEGYTEAFF.

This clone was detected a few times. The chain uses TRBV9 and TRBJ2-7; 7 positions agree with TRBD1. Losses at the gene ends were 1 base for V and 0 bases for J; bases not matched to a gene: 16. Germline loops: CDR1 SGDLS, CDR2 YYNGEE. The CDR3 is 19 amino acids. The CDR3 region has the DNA TGTGCCAGCAGCGTATTGGCCAGGGGGACACCCGCCCTCTCCTACGAGCAGTACTTC. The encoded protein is CASSVLARGTPALSYEQYF.

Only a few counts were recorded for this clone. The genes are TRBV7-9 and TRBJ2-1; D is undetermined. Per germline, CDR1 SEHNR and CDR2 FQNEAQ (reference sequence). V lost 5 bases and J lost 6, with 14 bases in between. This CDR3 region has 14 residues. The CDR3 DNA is TGTGCCAGCAGCCATGTCGATGGGCGCAATGAGCAGTTCTTC. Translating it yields CASSHVDGRNEQFF.

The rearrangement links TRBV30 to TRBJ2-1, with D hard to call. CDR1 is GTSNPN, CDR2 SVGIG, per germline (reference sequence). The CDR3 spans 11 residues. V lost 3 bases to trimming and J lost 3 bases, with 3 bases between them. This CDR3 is CAWSGYNEQFF. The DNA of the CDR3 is TGTGCCTGGAGCGGCTACAATGAGCAGTTCTTC.

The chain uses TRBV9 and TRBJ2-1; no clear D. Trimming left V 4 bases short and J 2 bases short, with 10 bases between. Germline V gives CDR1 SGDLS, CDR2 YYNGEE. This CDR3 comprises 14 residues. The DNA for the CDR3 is TGTGCCAGCAGCCCAGTGGGCCCCTACAATGAGCAGTTCTTC. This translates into CASSPVGPYNEQFF.

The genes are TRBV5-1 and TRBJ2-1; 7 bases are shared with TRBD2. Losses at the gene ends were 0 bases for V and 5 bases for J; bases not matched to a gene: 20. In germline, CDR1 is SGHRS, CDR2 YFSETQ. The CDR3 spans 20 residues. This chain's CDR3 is CASSLAYAGVIPGSDNEQFF. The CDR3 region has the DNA TGCGCCAGCAGCTTGGCCTATGCGGGAGTGATTCCCGGTAGTGACAATGAGCAGTTCTTC. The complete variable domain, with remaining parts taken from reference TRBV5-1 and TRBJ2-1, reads KAGVTQTPRYLIKTRGQQVTLSCSPISGHRSVSWYQQTPGQGLQFLFEYFSETQRNKGNFPGRFSGRQFSNSRSEMNVSTLELGDSALYLCASSLAYAGVIPGSDNEQFFGPGTRLTVL.

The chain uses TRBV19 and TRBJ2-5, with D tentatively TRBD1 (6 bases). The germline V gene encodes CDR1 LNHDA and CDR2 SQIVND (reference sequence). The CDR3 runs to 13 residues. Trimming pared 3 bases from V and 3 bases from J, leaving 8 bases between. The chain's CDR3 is CASSIPGEETQYF. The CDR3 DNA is TGTGCCAGTAGTATTCCAGGGGAAGAGACCCAGTACTTC.

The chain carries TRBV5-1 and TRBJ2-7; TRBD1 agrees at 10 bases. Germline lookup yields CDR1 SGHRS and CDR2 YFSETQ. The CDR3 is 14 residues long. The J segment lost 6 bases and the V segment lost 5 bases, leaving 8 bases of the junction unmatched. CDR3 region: CASSFRQGAGEQYF. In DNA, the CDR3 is TGCGCCAGCAGTTTCAGACAGGGGGCAGGCGAGCAGTACTTC.

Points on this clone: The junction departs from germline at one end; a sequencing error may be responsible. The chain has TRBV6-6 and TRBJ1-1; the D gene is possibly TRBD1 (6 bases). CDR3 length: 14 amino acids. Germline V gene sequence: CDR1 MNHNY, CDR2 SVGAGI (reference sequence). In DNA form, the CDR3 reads TGTGCCAACAGTAGAGGACAGTCGAACACTGAAGCTTTCTTT. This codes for CANSRGQSNTEAFF.

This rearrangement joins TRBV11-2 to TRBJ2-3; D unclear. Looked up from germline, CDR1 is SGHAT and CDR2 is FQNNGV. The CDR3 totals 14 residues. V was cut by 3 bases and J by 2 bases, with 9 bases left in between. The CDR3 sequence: CASSFRDHTDTQYF. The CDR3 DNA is TGTGCCAGCAGCTTCCGAGATCACACAGATACGCAGTATTTT.

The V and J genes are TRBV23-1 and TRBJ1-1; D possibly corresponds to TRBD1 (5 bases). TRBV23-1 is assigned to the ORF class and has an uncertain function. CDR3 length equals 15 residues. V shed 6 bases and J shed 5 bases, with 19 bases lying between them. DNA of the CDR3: TGCGCCAGCAGAAGACAGATGGGGGGTCGTACTGAAGCTTTCTTT. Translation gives CASRRQMGGRTEAFF.

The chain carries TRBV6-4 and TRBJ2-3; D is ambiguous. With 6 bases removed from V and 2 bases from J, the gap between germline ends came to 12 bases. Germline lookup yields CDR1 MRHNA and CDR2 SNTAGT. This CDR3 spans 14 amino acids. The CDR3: CASSPEKNTDTQYF. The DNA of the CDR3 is TGTGCCAGCAGCCCGGAGAAAAACACAGATACGCAGTATTTT.

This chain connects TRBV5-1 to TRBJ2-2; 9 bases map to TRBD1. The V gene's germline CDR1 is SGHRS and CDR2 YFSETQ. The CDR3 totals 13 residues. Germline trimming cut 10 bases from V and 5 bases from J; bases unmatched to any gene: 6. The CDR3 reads CAAGTGQTGELFF. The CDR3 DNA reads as TGCGCCGCGGGGACAGGGCAAACCGGGGAGCTGTTTTTT.

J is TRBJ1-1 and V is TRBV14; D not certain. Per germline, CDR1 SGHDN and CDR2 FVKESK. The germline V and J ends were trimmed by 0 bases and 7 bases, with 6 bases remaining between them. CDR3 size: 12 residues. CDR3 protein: CASSQDLLEAFF. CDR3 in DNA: TGTGCCAGCAGCCAAGACCTCCTTGAAGCTTTCTTT.

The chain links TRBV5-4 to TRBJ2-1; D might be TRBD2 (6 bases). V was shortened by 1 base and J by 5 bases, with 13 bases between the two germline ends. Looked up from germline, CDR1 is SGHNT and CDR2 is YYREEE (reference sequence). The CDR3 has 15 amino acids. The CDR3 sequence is CASSLRGGGDNEQFF. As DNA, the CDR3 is TGTGCCAGCAGCTTGCGAGGAGGCGGGGACAATGAGCAGTTCTTC.